One sample yielded the 25 T cell receptor beta chains listed below, sequenced in a study of memory CD4+ T cells and cytomegalovirus serostatus. Sequenced by immunoSEQ multiplex PCR; TCRdb stores in-frame clones only, minus some. The table includes about 41,000 clones, about 82% detected once. The sort gate was single viable CD3+CD4+CD8-CD45RO+ cells for memory CD4+ T cells. The sample taken for sequencing was memory CD4+ T cells from blood. The receptors come from an adult in good health and CMV-seronegative.

V and J are TRBV6-5 and TRBJ1-5, with D tentatively TRBD1 (6 bases). This CDR3 spans 15 amino acids. V lost 6 bases, J lost 8 bases, and 20 bases lay in between. Germline V CDR1 and CDR2: MNHEY, SVGAGI. The CDR3 bases are TGTGCCAGCAGCTCGACGGGGGCCTCGTGGGAGCCCCAGCATTTT. As protein: CASSSTGASWEPQHF.

This chain uses TRBV5-6 with TRBJ2-1, with TRBD2 matching 9 bases. V shed 3 bases, J shed 5 bases, and the junction held 6 bases outside the gene matches. Germline V gene lookup returns CDR1 SGHDT and CDR2 YYEEEE. This CDR3 is 15 amino acids long. CDR3 region: CASSWGGRAHNEQFF. DNA for the CDR3: TGTGCCAGCAGCTGGGGCGGGAGGGCCCACAATGAGCAGTTCTTC.

The table lists this clone with a few counts. CDR3 protein: CASSLIAGGGTDTQYF. In DNA, the CDR3 is TGTGCCAGCAGCTTAATAGCGGGAGGGGGCACAGATACGCAGTATTTT. The chain joins TRBV7-2 to TRBJ2-3; 11 bases map to TRBD2. The germline V gene encodes CDR1 SGHTA and CDR2 FQGNSA. CDR3 length: 16 residues. V lost 2 bases to trimming and J lost 1 base; unmatched junction nucleotides: 2. Based on the CDR3 plus reference TRBV7-2 and TRBJ2-3, the full variable domain is GAGVSQSPSNKVTEKGKDVELRCDPISGHTALYWYRQSLGQGLEFLIYFQGNSAPDKSGLPSDRFSAERTGGSVSTLTIQRTQQEDSAVYLCASSLIAGGGTDTQYFGPGTRLTVL.

This clone has just a few counts. The genes are TRBV9 and TRBJ1-3; 9 bases match TRBD1. This CDR3 has 16 amino acids. Trimming cost V 4 bases and J 0 bases; bases outside gene matches: 5. Germline CDR1 reads SGDLS; CDR2 reads YYNGEE. The CDR3 DNA follows: TGTGCCAGCAGCTCACAGGGGGCAAGCTCTGGAAACACCATATATTTT. Its protein is CASSSQGASSGNTIYF.

The chain combines TRBV7-9 with TRBJ2-7; TRBD2 matches at 9 bases. The length of the CDR3 is 16 residues. J was trimmed by 0 bases and V by 5 bases; bases with no gene match: 8. Germline V gene data show CDR1 as SEHNR and CDR2 as FQNEAQ (reference sequence). The CDR3 protein is CASSTGLASSSYEQYF. Written as DNA, the CDR3 is TGTGCCAGCAGCACCGGACTAGCGTCTAGCTCCTACGAGCAGTACTTC. Using reference TRBV7-9 and TRBJ2-7 for the parts outside the CDR3, the full variable domain is DTGVSQNPRHKITKRGQNVTFRCDPISEHNRLYWYRQTLGQGPEFLTYFQNEAQLEKSRLLSDRFSAERPKGSFSTLEIQRTEQGDSAMYLCASSTGLASSSYEQYFGPGTRLTVT.

The rearrangement uses TRBV28 and TRBJ1-2; D is uncertain. The V end was cut by 5 bases, the J end by 3 bases, with 10 bases between. The CDR3 has 13 residues. Germline CDR1 and CDR2: MDHEN and SYDVKM. CDR3 sequence: CASSVEVDYGYTF. The CDR3 DNA is TGTGCCAGCAGTGTCGAGGTTGACTATGGCTACACCTTC.

This clone turned up a few times. The chain carries TRBV5-1 and TRBJ2-5; D is unresolved. The V end was cut by 4 bases, the J end by 0 bases, with 4 bases between. CDR3 length: 12 residues. CDR1 and CDR2 from the germline V gene are SGHRS and YFSETQ. The CDR3 spells CASSPDQETQYF. The CDR3 bases are TGCGCCAGCAGCCCGGACCAAGAGACCCAGTACTTC. The full variable domain, completed using reference TRBV5-1 and TRBJ2-5, is KAGVTQTPRYLIKTRGQQVTLSCSPISGHRSVSWYQQTPGQGLQFLFEYFSETQRNKGNFPGRFSGRQFSNSRSEMNVSTLELGDSALYLCASSPDQETQYFGPGTRLLVL.

Here the CDR3 reads CASSLGAGGGSGEQFF. CDR3 DNA sequence: TGTGCCAGCAGCTTGGGAGCGGGAGGGGGTTCGGGTGAGCAGTTCTTC. The gene calls are TRBV5-4 and TRBJ2-1; 10 positions match TRBD2. The CDR3 covers 16 residues. J was trimmed by 9 bases and V by 0 bases; bases with no gene match: 9. Germline V gene data show CDR1 as SGHNT and CDR2 as YYREEE (reference sequence).

The sample holds one count of this clone. The CDR3 DNA reads as TGTGCCACCAGCAGAGCTACAGGGGTGCAGGAGACCCAGTACTTC. It translates to CATSRATGVQETQYF. The chain uses TRBV15 and TRBJ2-5; 7 positions match TRBD1. V lost 1 base and J lost 5; bases outside the gene matches: 7. The V gene's germline CDR1 is LNHNV and CDR2 YYDKDF (reference sequence). The CDR3 is 15 amino acids. The full variable domain, its missing parts supplied by reference TRBV15 and TRBJ2-5, is DAMVIQNPRYQVTQFGKPVTLSCSQTLNHNVMYWYQQKSSQAPKLLFHYYDKDFNNEADTPDNFQSRRPNTSFCFLDIRSPGLGDTAMYLCATSRATGVQETQYFGPGTRLLVL.

The rearrangement links TRBV13 to TRBJ2-7; tentatively, D is TRBD1 or TRBD2 (5 bases each). CDR3 length: 12 amino acids. V was trimmed by 4 bases and J by 13 bases, leaving 17 bases between them. The germline gives CDR1 PRHDT, CDR2 FYEKMQ (reference sequence). This CDR3 reads CASSSTSGTDYF. In nucleotides, the CDR3 is TGTGCCAGCAGCTCAACTTCCGGGACGGATTACTTC.

The chain links TRBV14 to TRBJ2-3; 10 bases map to TRBD2. J was trimmed by 1 base and V by 4 bases; bases with no gene match: 2. Germline V CDR1 and CDR2: SGHDN, FVKESK. This CDR3 contains 15 residues. In DNA, the CDR3 is TGTGCCAGCAGCCTAGCGGGAGGAGGCACAGATACGCAGTATTTT. It specifies CASSLAGGGTDTQYF.

Only a few counts were recorded for this clone. The chain employs TRBV10-3 and TRBJ1-1; 8 bases agree with TRBD1. The germline CDR1 and CDR2 sequences are ENHRY and SYGVKD. This CDR3 spans 14 amino acids. Unmatched junction bases numbered 6, after V lost 6 bases and J lost 3 bases. This chain's CDR3 is CAISQTGAHTEAFF. In nucleotides, the CDR3 is TGTGCCATCAGCCAGACAGGGGCCCACACTGAAGCTTTCTTT.

The chain has TRBV6-4 and TRBJ1-2; tentative D call: TRBD1 (5 bases). Trimming cost V 3 bases and J 8 bases, with 13 bases left between them. Germline V gene lookup returns CDR1 MRHNA and CDR2 SNTAGT. The CDR3 length is 13 residues. As DNA, the CDR3 is TGTGCCAGCAGTGATCAAGGGGTAGTGGGCTACACCTTC. It is translated as CASSDQGVVGYTF.

The rearrangement links TRBV4-2 to TRBJ2-7, with D perhaps matching TRBD2 (6 bases). Between the trimmed V and J ends, which lost 4 bases and 0 bases, there was a span of 13 bases. The CDR3 spans 15 residues. Germline V gene lookup returns CDR1 LGHNA and CDR2 YNFKEQ. CDR3 sequence reads: CASSLSWEDSYEQYF. The CDR3 bases are TGTGCCAGCAGCCTGTCGTGGGAGGACTCCTACGAGCAGTACTTC.

This chain connects TRBV11-2 to TRBJ2-1, with TRBD2 matching over 8 bases. The germline V gene encodes CDR1 SGHAT and CDR2 FQNNGV. Germline trimming cut 5 bases from V and 9 bases from J; bases unmatched to any gene: 6. This CDR3 spans 13 amino acids. CDR3 nucleotide sequence: TGTGCCAGCAGCCCCCGCGCGGGGGGTGAGCAGTTCTTC. Its translation is CASSPRAGGEQFF.

In DNA, the CDR3 is TGTGCCAGCAGCTTCCAGGGGAGGGATCAGCCCCAGCATTTT. Translated, it gives CASSFQGRDQPQHF. This chain uses TRBV7-2 with TRBJ1-5; D may be TRBD1 (6 bases). The V end was cut by 3 bases, the J end by 5 bases, with 11 bases between. CDR3 length equals 14 residues. CDR1 SGHTA and CDR2 FQGNSA come from the germline V gene.

The V and J genes are TRBV9 and TRBJ2-1; 7 nucleotides match TRBD1. This CDR3 region has 15 residues. From germline, CDR1 is SGDLS and CDR2 YYNGEE. V lost 6 bases to trimming and J lost 7 bases; unmatched junction nucleotides: 13. CDR3 protein: CASNLDGTAWNEQFF. CDR3 bases: TGTGCCAGCAACTTAGATGGGACAGCCTGGAATGAGCAGTTCTTC.

The J gene is TRBJ2-3, the V gene TRBV2, with 7 bases that match TRBD1. With V trimmed by 4 bases and J by 4 bases, 11 bases remained unmatched. Germline CDR1 is SNHLY and CDR2 is FYNNEI. This CDR3 contains 16 residues. The chain's CDR3 is CASSVGSYRGPDTQYF. In DNA form, the CDR3 reads TGTGCCAGCAGTGTCGGCTCATACAGGGGCCCAGATACGCAGTATTTT.

The rearrangement uses TRBV19 and TRBJ2-5; D unclear. Per the germline V gene, CDR1 is LNHDA and CDR2 is SQIVND (reference sequence). V lost 4 bases, J lost 5 bases, and 5 bases lay in between. The CDR3 totals 11 residues. DNA of the CDR3: TGTGCCAGTAGTACGGCCGAGACCCAGTACTTC. This encodes CASSTAETQYF.

The chain carries TRBV10-2 and TRBJ2-3, with no clear D. The CDR3 is 12 amino acids. V was cut by 1 base and J by 8 bases, with 7 bases left in between. The germline V gene has CDR1 WSHSY and CDR2 SAAADI. The CDR3 DNA reads as TGCGCCAGCAGTGAGTTATTACGTACGCAGTATTTT. This codes for CASSELLRTQYF.

This clone was seen a handful of times. The chain links TRBV19 to TRBJ1-3; D gene uncertain. Germline V gene sequence: CDR1 LNHDA, CDR2 SQIVND (reference sequence). This CDR3 region has 12 residues. V gave up 6 bases and J gave up 2 bases, with 5 bases separating them. CDR3 sequence reads: CASRTTGNTIYF. DNA of the CDR3: TGTGCCAGTAGAACTACTGGAAACACCATATATTTT.

This clone was seen more than once but under ten times. V usage is TRBV7-9 and J usage is TRBJ2-7; 9 nucleotides line up with TRBD1. There are 14 residues in the CDR3. Germline V gene sequence: CDR1 SEHNR, CDR2 FQNEAQ (reference sequence). J gave up 2 bases and V 10 bases, and 9 bases lay outside the gene matches. The DNA for the CDR3 is TGTGCCATCTCCCCCGGGACAGGGACCTACGAGCAGTACTTC. Translation gives CAISPGTGTYEQYF.

CDR3 amino acids: CASSTGAGVGYGYTF. In nucleotides, the CDR3 is TGTGCCAGCAGTACTGGGGCCGGGGTGGGGTATGGCTACACCTTC. The V and J genes are TRBV11-2 and TRBJ1-2, with a possible D match to TRBD1 (5 bases). Trimming took off 6 bases at V and 5 bases at J, with 19 bases between the two ends. In germline, CDR1 is SGHAT, CDR2 FQNNGV. This CDR3 is built from 15 residues.

This clone was detected only a few times. The chain has TRBV19 and TRBJ1-5; weak D call: TRBD1 (6 bases). Germline V gene data show CDR1 as LNHDA and CDR2 as SQIVND (reference sequence). V was trimmed by 3 bases and J by 2 bases, leaving 8 bases between them. The CDR3 covers 14 residues. The CDR3 DNA follows: TGTGCCAGTAGTATCAGACAGGGCAATCAGCCCCAGCATTTT. Translation gives CASSIRQGNQPQHF.

The CDR3 is CASSGQGYGELFF. The CDR3 DNA reads TGTGCCAGCAGTGGACAGGGTTACGGGGAGCTGTTTTTT. This chain uses TRBV2 with TRBJ2-2, with 7 bases fitting TRBD1. This CDR3 region has 13 residues. Per germline, CDR1 SNHLY and CDR2 FYNNEI. With V trimmed by 4 bases and J by 7 bases, 3 bases remained unmatched. Complete variable domain (other parts from reference TRBV2 and TRBJ2-2): EPEVTQTPSHQVTQMGQEVILRCVPISNHLYFYWYRQILGQKVEFLVSFYNNEISEKSEIFDDQFSVERPDGSNFTLKIRSTKLEDSAMYFCASSGQGYGELFFGEGSRLTVL.